The next 25 T cell receptor beta chains were all read from a single sample in a study of blood T cells in healthy people across ages. Sample-barcoded 5' priming and a J-beta primer mix drove a second PCR of about 6 to 12 cycles. TCRdb fed the 5' RACE reads into MiXCR, producing one record per CDR3 protein. Of about 580,000 distinct CDR3 sequences detected, around 50% appear once; the ten largest clones hold around 23%. The sequenced sample consisted of blood. The receptor source for this set is a man older than 75 in good health.

The sample holds one count of this clonotype. The chain couples TRBV5-1 to TRBJ1-2; possibly TRBD1 for D (6 bases). There are 16 residues in the CDR3. Trimming took 5 bases from V and 2 from J, leaving 19 bases between them. Germline V gene lookup returns CDR1 SGHRS and CDR2 YFSETQ. The CDR3 sequence is CASSWGWQGNNYGYTF. The CDR3, as DNA: TGCGCCAGCAGTTGGGGATGGCAGGGGAACAACTATGGCTACACCTTC.

V usage is TRBV14 and J usage is TRBJ1-4, with D perhaps TRBD1 (5 bases). The CDR3 loop spans 15 amino acids. Germline V gene lookup returns CDR1 SGHDN and CDR2 FVKESK. Trimming pared 0 bases from V and 8 bases from J, leaving 13 bases between. As DNA, the CDR3 is TGTGCCAGCAGCCAAGAGCGGGGGTCGTGGGAAAAACTGTTTTTT. Protein product: CASSQERGSWEKLFF.

This chain uses TRBV20-1 with TRBJ2-1; no clear D gene. This CDR3 contains 13 residues. V lost 1 base and J lost 7, with 11 bases in between. Per the germline V gene, CDR1 is DFQATT and CDR2 is SNEGSKA (reference sequence). The CDR3 is CSARVLSMNEQFF. Here the CDR3 DNA reads TGCAGTGCTAGAGTTCTTTCCATGAATGAGCAGTTCTTC.

This clonotype was found a few times. CDR3 nucleotide sequence: TGTGCCAGCAGCTCGTACAGGGGTTGGGGGGCCAACGTCCTGACTTTC. This sequence encodes CASSSYRGWGANVLTF. The chain links TRBV7-8 to TRBJ2-6; 7 positions match TRBD1. The junction had 7 bases not matched to a gene; V was cut back by 4 bases and J by 4 bases. The germline V gene has CDR1 SGHVS and CDR2 FQNEAQ. This CDR3 comprises 16 residues.

The chain carries TRBV11-3 and TRBJ2-1; TRBD1 or TRBD2 may be the D gene (5 bases each). V shed 4 bases and J shed 0 bases, with 13 bases lying between them. The CDR3 is 16 amino acids. Germline CDR1 and CDR2: SGHNT and YENEEA. The CDR3 nucleotides read TGTGCCAGCAGCTCCGGGACGGTTGGCTCCTACAATGAGCAGTTCTTC. It encodes CASSSGTVGSYNEQFF.

This clonotype was recorded once. This chain connects TRBV7-9 to TRBJ1-1; TRBD1 agrees at 7 bases. V trimming: 1 base; J trimming: 4 bases; junction bases outside the gene matches: 6. Germline lookup yields CDR1 SEHNR and CDR2 FQNEAQ (reference sequence). CDR3 length equals 15 residues. In nucleotides, the CDR3 is TGTGCCAGCAGCTTAGGAGACAGGGCGGGCACTGAAGCTTTCTTT. It is translated as CASSLGDRAGTEAFF. The whole variable domain, remainder taken from reference TRBV7-9 and TRBJ1-1, is DTGVSQNPRHKITKRGQNVTFRCDPISEHNRLYWYRQTLGQGPEFLTYFQNEAQLEKSRLLSDRFSAERPKGSFSTLEIQRTEQGDSAMYLCASSLGDRAGTEAFFGQGTRLTVV.

This clonotype showed up just a few times. This chain links TRBV7-9 with TRBJ1-2; D might be TRBD1 (5 bases). Germline CDR1 SEHNR, CDR2 FQNEAQ (reference sequence). The V gene lost 6 bases and the J gene lost 7 bases, with 18 bases spanning the gap. This CDR3 is 14 amino acids long. This CDR3 reads CASSPGGIDRGYTF. The CDR3 bases are TGTGCCAGCAGTCCTGGGGGGATAGATCGTGGCTACACCTTC.

The chain combines TRBV12-3 or TRBV12-4 with TRBJ2-3; 8 bases are a match to TRBD2. The CDR3 is made up of 16 amino acids. V dropped 5 bases and J dropped 0; count of bases not matched to a gene: 7. This CDR3 is CASSPTSGRSTDTQYF. In nucleotides, the CDR3 is TGTGCCAGCAGTCCTACCAGCGGGAGAAGCACAGATACGCAGTATTTT.

This clonotype appeared a single time. CDR3 coding DNA: TGTGCCAGCAGTTTATATGGGGGGCTGGGAACTGAAGCTTTCTTT. Protein product: CASSLYGGLGTEAFF. The chain links TRBV27 to TRBJ1-1, with D possibly matching TRBD1 (6 bases). Per the germline V gene, CDR1 is MNHEY and CDR2 is SMNVEV (reference sequence). Trimming pared 1 base from V and 5 bases from J, leaving 14 bases between. CDR3 length: 15 residues.

Of note for this clonotype: A much bigger clone sits one base away, suggesting this may be a read error. This rearrangement joins TRBV4-2 to TRBJ2-5; 10 bases are shared with TRBD2. Germline V gene sequence: CDR1 LGHNA, CDR2 YNFKEQ. V dropped 0 bases and J dropped 11; count of bases not matched to a gene: 12. The CDR3 consists of 16 residues. CDR3 sequence: CASSQDPGLATDEQYF. CDR3 DNA: TGTGCCAGCAGCCAAGACCCGGGACTAGCGACCGATGAGCAGTACTTC.

In this sample, this clonotype turned up a few times. The V gene is TRBV15, the J gene TRBJ2-5, with 11 bases matching TRBD2. The CDR3 is 16 amino acids. The V and J ends lost 3 bases and 5 bases, in that order; junction bases with no gene match: 8. Germline values: CDR1 LNHNV, CDR2 YYDKDF (reference sequence). The CDR3 reads CATSRQTSGGAETQYF. The CDR3 DNA is TGTGCCACCAGCAGGCAAACTAGCGGGGGTGCGGAGACCCAGTACTTC.

The rearrangement joins TRBV6-5 to TRBJ1-1; maybe TRBD1 (5 bases). Trimming shortened V by 4 bases and J by 8 bases, and 17 bases separated the two germline ends. Germline CDR1 reads MNHEY; CDR2 reads SVGAGI. This CDR3 comprises 14 residues. CDR3 coding DNA: TGTGCCAGCAGTTTAGGTAGAGGGGCTTCCGAAGCTTTCTTT. It specifies CASSLGRGASEAFF.

This clonotype has just a few counts. V gene TRBV5-1 combines with J gene TRBJ2-7; D not certain. The germline V gene has CDR1 SGHRS and CDR2 YFSETQ. This CDR3 spans 12 amino acids. The ends were cut back, 4 bases at V and 4 bases at J, with 9 bases in the middle. As DNA, the CDR3 is TGCGCCAGCAGCAATTCGGAATACGAGCAGTACTTC. It codes for CASSNSEYEQYF.

With respect to this clonotype: Germline and junction disagree at one end, which may indicate a read error. This chain joins TRBV12-3 or TRBV12-4 and TRBJ2-7; D might be TRBD2 (7 bases). CDR3 size: 15 residues. DNA for the CDR3: TGTGCCAGCAGTCTAGCGGAGGGGACATACAATGAGCAGTACTTC. It is translated as CASSLAEGTYNEQYF.

This rearrangement joins TRBV5-1 to TRBJ2-5, with TRBD1 matching over 9 bases. CDR1 SGHRS and CDR2 YFSETQ come from the germline V gene. Trimming at V came to 4 bases and at J to 6 bases, leaving 10 bases not matched to a gene. This CDR3 is built from 15 residues. This chain's CDR3 is CASSPDRGPQKTQYF. Written as DNA, the CDR3 is TGCGCCAGCAGCCCGGACAGGGGACCTCAAAAGACCCAGTACTTC.

The chain is built from TRBV12-3 or TRBV12-4 and TRBJ1-5; 8 bases are shared with TRBD1. The V gene end was trimmed by 3 bases and the J gene end by 6 bases; junction bases not matched to a gene: 13. This CDR3 spans 17 amino acids. CDR3 nucleotide sequence: TGTGCCAGCAGTTTTAAGGGTTCGGGACAGGACTCTCAGCCCCAGCATTTT. Amino acid sequence: CASSFKGSGQDSQPQHF.

The genes are TRBV7-2 and TRBJ1-1; no firm D call. This CDR3 comprises 13 residues. Germline-derived CDR1 and CDR2 are SGHTA and FQGNSA. V was shortened by 2 bases and J by 5 bases, with 9 bases between the two germline ends. CDR3 region: CASSLMGATEAFF. The CDR3 nucleotides read TGTGCCAGCAGCTTAATGGGAGCGACTGAAGCTTTCTTT.

This clonotype was found a few times. The V gene is TRBV10-3, the J gene TRBJ1-5; D is possibly TRBD1 (6 bases). Trimming removed 6 bases at V and 3 bases at J, with 12 bases between. Per the germline V gene, CDR1 is ENHRY and CDR2 is SYGVKD. This CDR3 has 14 amino acids. The CDR3 region has the DNA TGTGCCATCAGCGCGGACAGAATCAATCAGCCCCAGCATTTT. This gives the protein CAISADRINQPQHF.

The chain couples TRBV29-1 to TRBJ2-1, with 14 nucleotides matching TRBD2. CDR3 size: 16 residues. The germline V gene encodes CDR1 SQVTM and CDR2 ANQGSEA. J gave up 9 bases and V 5 bases, and 12 bases lay outside the gene matches. The DNA of the CDR3 is TGCAGCGTTCACGGACTAGCGGGGGGCAAGGGGAGTGAGCAGTTCTTC. Translation gives CSVHGLAGGKGSEQFF.

The V and J genes are TRBV2 and TRBJ2-5, with 8 bases matching TRBD2. Germline trimming cut 5 bases from V and 7 bases from J; bases unmatched to any gene: 12. This CDR3 is 15 amino acids long. Germline assignment: CDR1 SNHLY and CDR2 FYNNEI. The CDR3 DNA sequence: TGTGCCAGCAGTCGCGGGAGGCGCGAAGGGTCGACCCAGTACTTC. This encodes CASSRGRREGSTQYF.

This clonotype has just a few counts. The V call is TRBV28, the J call TRBJ2-7, with 7 positions matching TRBD1. Trimming at V came to 5 bases and at J to 6 bases, leaving 10 bases not matched to a gene. This CDR3 is 14 amino acids long. Germline V gene sequence: CDR1 MDHEN, CDR2 SYDVKM. The CDR3 sequence is CASSQQGPRVEQYF. CDR3 nucleotides: TGTGCCAGCAGTCAACAGGGGCCCCGGGTCGAGCAGTACTTC.

Ten or more counts support this clonotype. The V and J genes are TRBV29-1 and TRBJ2-1; 9 nucleotides align to TRBD2. Looked up from germline, CDR1 is SQVTM and CDR2 is ANQGSEA. The trim removed 4 bases at V and 6 bases at J, leaving 7 bases unmatched. The CDR3 sequence is 14 residues long. The chain's CDR3 is CSVVWASGANEQFF. The CDR3 nucleotides are TGCAGCGTTGTGTGGGCTAGCGGGGCCAATGAGCAGTTCTTC.

The rearrangement uses TRBV3-1 and TRBJ2-7; D gene uncertain. V lost 0 bases and J lost 12, with 15 bases in between. The CDR3 is 13 amino acids. Germline-derived CDR1 and CDR2 are LGHDT and YNNKEL (reference sequence). The CDR3 DNA is TGTGCCAGCAGCCAAGAAAAATCCTCCGGATGGTACTTC. Translation gives CASSQEKSSGWYF.

The rearrangement links TRBV27 to TRBJ1-5; D not certain. The ends were cut back, 3 bases at V and 2 bases at J, with 8 bases in the middle. This CDR3 comprises 14 residues. Germline CDR1 MNHEY, CDR2 SMNVEV (reference sequence). The CDR3 sequence: CASSFEGRNQPQHF. CDR3 in DNA: TGTGCCAGCAGTTTTGAAGGGCGCAATCAGCCCCAGCATTTT.

This clonotype occurred a few times. CDR3 residues: CASSPVLAGGGNEQFF. The CDR3 DNA reads TGCGCCAGCAGCCCAGTCCTAGCGGGAGGAGGAAATGAGCAGTTCTTC. This rearrangement joins TRBV4-1 to TRBJ2-1; TRBD2 matches 11 bases. This CDR3 is built from 16 residues. The ends lost 4 bases at V and 7 bases at J; junction bases unmatched: 9. From germline, CDR1 is MGHRA and CDR2 YSYEKL.